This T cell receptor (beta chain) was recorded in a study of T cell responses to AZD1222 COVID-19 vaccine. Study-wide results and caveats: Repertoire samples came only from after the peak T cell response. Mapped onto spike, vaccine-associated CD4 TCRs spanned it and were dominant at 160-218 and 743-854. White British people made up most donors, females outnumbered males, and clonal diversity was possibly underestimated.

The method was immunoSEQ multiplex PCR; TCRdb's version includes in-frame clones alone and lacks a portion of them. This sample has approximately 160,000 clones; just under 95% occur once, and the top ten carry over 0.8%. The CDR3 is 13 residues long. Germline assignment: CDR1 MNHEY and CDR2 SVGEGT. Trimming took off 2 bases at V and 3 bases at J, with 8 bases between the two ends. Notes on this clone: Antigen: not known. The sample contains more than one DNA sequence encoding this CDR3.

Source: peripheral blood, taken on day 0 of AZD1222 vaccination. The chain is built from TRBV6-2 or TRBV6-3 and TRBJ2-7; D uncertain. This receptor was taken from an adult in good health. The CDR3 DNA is TGTGCCAGCAGTTACGAAGAAGACTACGAGCAGTACTTC. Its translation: CASSYEEDYEQYF.